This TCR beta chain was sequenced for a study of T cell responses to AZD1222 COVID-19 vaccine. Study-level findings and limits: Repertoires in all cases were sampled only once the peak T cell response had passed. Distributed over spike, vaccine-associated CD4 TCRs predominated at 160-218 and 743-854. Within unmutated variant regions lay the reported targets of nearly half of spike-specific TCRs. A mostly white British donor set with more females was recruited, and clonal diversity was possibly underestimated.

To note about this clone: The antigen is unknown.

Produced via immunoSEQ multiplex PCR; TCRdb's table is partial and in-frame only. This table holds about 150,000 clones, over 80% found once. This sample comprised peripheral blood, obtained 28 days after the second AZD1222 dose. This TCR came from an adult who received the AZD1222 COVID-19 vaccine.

The CDR3 here is CASRTYGASGSSYEQYF. The CDR3 region has the DNA TGTGCCAGCAGAACTTACGGGGCTAGCGGGAGTTCGTACGAGCAGTACTTC. The rearrangement uses TRBV5-4 and TRBJ2-7, with TRBD2 matching over 10 bases. The CDR3 length is 17 residues. V shed 5 bases and J 4 bases; nucleotides not matched to a gene: 15. Per the germline V gene, CDR1 is SGHNT and CDR2 is YYREEE (reference sequence).